This entry describes one TCR beta chain. Here immunoSEQ multiplex PCR was the method, and the copy in TCRdb shows in-frame clones only, minus some. The repertoire holds approximately 100,000 clones, with 84% as singletons. The data stem from a study of control samples from healthy donors and cancer patients. The TCR originated in a man in his 70s with lung cancer. The sample consisted of PBMCs.

CDR3 DNA sequence: TGCGCCAGCAGCTTGACTGGGACACCGAACACTGAAGCTTTCTTT. It codes for CASSLTGTPNTEAFF. The chain links TRBV5-1 to TRBJ1-1; D is possibly TRBD1 (6 bases). V was shortened by 1 base and J by 1 base, with 11 bases between the two germline ends. The CDR3 is 15 residues long. CDR1 and CDR2 (germline): SGHRS, YFSETQ.